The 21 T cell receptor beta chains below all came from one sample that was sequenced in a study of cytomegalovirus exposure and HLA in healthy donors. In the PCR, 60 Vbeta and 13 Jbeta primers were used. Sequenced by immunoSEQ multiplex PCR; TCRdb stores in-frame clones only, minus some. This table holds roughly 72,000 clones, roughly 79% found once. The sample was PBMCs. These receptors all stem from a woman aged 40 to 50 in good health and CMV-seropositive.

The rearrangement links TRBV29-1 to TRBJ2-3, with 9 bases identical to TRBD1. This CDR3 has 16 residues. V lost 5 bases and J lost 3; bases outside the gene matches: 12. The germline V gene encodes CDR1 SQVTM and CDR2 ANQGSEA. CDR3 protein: CSVITGGAAWTDTQYF. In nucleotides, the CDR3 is TGCAGCGTTATCACAGGGGGCGCGGCCTGGACAGATACGCAGTATTTT.

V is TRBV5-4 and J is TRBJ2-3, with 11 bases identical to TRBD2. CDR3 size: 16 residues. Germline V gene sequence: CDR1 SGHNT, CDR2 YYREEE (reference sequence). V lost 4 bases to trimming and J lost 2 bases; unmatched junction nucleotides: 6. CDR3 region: CASSLGTSGNTDTQYF. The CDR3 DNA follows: TGTGCCAGCAGCCTTGGGACTAGCGGCAACACAGATACGCAGTATTTT.

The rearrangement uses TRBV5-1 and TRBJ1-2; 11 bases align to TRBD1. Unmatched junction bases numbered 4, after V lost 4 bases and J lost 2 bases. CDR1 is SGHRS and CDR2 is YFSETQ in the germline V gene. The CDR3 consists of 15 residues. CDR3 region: CASSQRTGGNYGYTF. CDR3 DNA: TGCGCCAGCAGCCAGCGGACAGGGGGCAACTATGGCTACACCTTC.

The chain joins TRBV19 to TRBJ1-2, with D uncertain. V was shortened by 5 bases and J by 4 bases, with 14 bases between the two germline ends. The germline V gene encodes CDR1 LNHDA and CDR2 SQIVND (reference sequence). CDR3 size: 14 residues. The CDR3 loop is CASSPSGLIYGYTF. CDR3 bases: TGTGCCAGTAGTCCATCTGGGCTCATCTATGGCTACACCTTC.

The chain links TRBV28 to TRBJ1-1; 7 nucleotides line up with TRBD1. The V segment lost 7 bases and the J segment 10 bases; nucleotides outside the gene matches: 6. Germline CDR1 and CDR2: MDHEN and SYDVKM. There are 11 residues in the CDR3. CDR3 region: CASKATGTAFF. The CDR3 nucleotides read TGTGCCAGCAAGGCGACAGGGACAGCTTTCTTT.

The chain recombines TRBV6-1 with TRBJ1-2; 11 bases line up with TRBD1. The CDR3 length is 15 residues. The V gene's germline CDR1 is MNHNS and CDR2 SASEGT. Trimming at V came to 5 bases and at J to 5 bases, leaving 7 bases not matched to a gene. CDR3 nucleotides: TGTGCCAGCAGTACCGGGACAGGGGGTTTTTATGGCTACACCTTC. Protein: CASSTGTGGFYGYTF.

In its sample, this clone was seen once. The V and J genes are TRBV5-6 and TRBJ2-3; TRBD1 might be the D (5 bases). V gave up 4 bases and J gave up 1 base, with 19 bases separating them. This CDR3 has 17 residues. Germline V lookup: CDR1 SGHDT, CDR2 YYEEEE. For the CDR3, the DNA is TGTGCCAGCAGCCGCCGTTTGGGGCGTTGGGGCACAGATACGCAGTATTTT. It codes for CASSRRLGRWGTDTQYF. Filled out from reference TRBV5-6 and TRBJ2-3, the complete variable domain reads DAGVTQSPTHLIKTRGQQVTLRCSPKSGHDTVSWYQQALGQGPQFIFQYYEEEERQRGNFPDRFSGHQFPNYSSELNVNALLLGDSALYLCASSRRLGRWGTDTQYFGPGTRLTVL.

The CDR3 sequence is CASSGRTGWSNQPQHF. In nucleotides, the CDR3 is TGTGCCAGCAGTGGTCGGACAGGGTGGAGCAATCAGCCCCAGCATTTT. This rearrangement joins TRBV6-1 to TRBJ1-5, with 8 bases identical to TRBD1. Trimming cost V 4 bases and J 1 base; bases outside gene matches: 6. This CDR3 spans 16 amino acids. The germline V gene has CDR1 MNHNS and CDR2 SASEGT.

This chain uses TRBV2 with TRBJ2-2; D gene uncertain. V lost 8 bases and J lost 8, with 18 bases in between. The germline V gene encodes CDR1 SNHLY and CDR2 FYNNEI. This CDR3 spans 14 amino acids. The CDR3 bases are TGTGCCAGCGGCCGGTTAGCTGTGGCTGGGGAGCTGTTTTTT. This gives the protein CASGRLAVAGELFF.

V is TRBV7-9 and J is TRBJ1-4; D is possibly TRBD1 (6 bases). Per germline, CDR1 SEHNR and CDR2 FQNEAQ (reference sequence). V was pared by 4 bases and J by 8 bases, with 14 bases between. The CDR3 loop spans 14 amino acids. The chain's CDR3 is CASSSYRDSEKLFF. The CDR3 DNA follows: TGTGCCAGCAGCTCCTACAGGGATAGCGAAAAACTGTTTTTT. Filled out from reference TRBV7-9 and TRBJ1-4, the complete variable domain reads DTGVSQNPRHKITKRGQNVTFRCDPISEHNRLYWYRQTLGQGPEFLTYFQNEAQLEKSRLLSDRFSAERPKGSFSTLEIQRTEQGDSAMYLCASSSYRDSEKLFFGSGTQLSVL.

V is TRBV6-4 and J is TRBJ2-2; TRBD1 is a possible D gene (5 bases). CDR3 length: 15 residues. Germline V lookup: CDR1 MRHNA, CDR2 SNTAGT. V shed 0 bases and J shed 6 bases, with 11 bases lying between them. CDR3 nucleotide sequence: TGTGCCAGCAGTGACTCGAGGACAAGAGCCGGGGAGCTGTTTTTT. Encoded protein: CASSDSRTRAGELFF.

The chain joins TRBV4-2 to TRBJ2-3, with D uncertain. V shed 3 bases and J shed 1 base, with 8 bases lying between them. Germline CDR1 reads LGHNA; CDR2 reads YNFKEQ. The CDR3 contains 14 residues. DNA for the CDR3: TGTGCCAGCAGCCACCGACTTGGCACAGATACGCAGTATTTT. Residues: CASSHRLGTDTQYF.

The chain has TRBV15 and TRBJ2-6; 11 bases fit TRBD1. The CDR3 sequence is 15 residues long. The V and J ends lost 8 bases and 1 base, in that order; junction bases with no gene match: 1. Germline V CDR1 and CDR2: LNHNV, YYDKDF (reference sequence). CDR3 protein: CATGQGASGANVLTF. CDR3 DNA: TGTGCCACCGGACAGGGGGCGTCTGGGGCCAACGTCCTGACTTTC.

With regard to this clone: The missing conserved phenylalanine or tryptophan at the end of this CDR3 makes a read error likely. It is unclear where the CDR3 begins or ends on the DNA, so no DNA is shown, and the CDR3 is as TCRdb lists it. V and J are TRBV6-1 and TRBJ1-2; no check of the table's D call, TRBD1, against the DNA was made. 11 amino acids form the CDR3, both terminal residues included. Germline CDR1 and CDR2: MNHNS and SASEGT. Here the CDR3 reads CASSTSGTASV.

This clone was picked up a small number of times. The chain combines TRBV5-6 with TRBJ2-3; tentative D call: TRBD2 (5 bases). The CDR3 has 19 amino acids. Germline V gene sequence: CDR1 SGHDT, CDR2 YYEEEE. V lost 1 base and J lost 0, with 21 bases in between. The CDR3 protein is CASSLSLIATTSSTDTQYF. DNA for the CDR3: TGTGCCAGCAGCTTGTCTTTGATAGCGACTACTTCTAGCACAGATACGCAGTATTTT.

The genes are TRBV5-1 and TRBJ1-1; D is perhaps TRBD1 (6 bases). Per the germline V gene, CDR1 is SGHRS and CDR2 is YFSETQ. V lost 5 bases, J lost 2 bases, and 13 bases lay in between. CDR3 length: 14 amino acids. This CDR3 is CASSQIGGNTEAFF. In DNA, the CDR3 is TGCGCCAGCAGTCAAATAGGGGGTAACACTGAAGCTTTCTTT.

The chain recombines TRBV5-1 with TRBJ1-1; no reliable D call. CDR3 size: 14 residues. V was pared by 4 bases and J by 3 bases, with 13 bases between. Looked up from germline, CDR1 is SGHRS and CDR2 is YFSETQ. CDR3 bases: TGCGCCAGCAGCAACCGGGCCGGGGACACTGAAGCTTTCTTT. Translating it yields CASSNRAGDTEAFF.

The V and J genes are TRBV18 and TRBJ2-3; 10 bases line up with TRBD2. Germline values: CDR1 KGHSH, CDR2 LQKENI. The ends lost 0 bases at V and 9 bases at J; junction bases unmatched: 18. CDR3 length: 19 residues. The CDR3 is CASSPPRQGASGSILTQYF. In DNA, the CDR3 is TGTGCCAGCTCACCACCGAGACAGGGAGCTAGCGGGAGTATTTTGACGCAGTATTTT. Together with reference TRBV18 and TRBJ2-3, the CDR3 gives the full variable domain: NAGVMQNPRHLVRRRGQEARLRCSPMKGHSHVYWYRQLPEEGLKFMVYLQKENIIDESGMPKERFSAEFPKEGPSILRIQQVVRGDSAAYFCASSPPRQGASGSILTQYFGPGTRLTVL.

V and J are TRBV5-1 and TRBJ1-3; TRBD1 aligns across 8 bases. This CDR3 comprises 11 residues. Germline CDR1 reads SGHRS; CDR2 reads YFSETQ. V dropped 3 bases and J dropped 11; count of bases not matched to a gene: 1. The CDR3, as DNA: TGCGCCAGCAGCTCGGACAGGGCCATATATTTT. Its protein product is CASSSDRAIYF.

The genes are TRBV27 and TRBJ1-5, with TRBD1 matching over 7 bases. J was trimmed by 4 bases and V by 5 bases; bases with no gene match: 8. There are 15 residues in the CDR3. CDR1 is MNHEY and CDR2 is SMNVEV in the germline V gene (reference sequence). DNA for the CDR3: TGTGCCAGCAGTGCCAGACAGGGTTTGAATCAGCCCCAGCATTTT. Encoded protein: CASSARQGLNQPQHF.

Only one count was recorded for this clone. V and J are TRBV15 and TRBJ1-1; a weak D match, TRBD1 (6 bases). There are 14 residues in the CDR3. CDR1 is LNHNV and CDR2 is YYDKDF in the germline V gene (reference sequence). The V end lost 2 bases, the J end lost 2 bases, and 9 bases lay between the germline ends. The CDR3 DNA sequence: TGTGCCACCAGCAGACACAGGGTAAACACTGAAGCTTTCTTT. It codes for CATSRHRVNTEAFF.